This entry is about one T cell receptor beta chain. What it recognizes is unknown. One entry per CDR3 protein results from TCRdb running MiXCR on the 5' RACE reads. This table holds about 470,000 distinct CDR3 sequences, roughly 25% found once. This sample was included in a study of T-cell memory formation after mild COVID-19. Whole-study results and caveats: Some SARS-CoV-2-responding clones were already detected in memory before infection. Contracting CD4+ clones sat mainly in CM and EM; CD8+ in EMRA.

Trimming removed 6 bases from V and 3 bases from J, with 18 bases in between. This CDR3 has 15 amino acids. Germline V gene data show CDR1 as MNHEY and CDR2 as SVGEGT. This sequence was found in an adult woman who had mild COVID-19 (a few samples of this study predate the infection). Cell type and time point are not known. The J gene is TRBJ2-7, the V gene TRBV6-2 or TRBV6-3, with D uncertain. Source material: PBMCs or a T cell subset sorted from them (not recorded which). The CDR3 coding sequence is TGTGCCAGCAGCCGTGACCTCGACTGGGTCTACGAGCAGTACTTC. This translates into CASSRDLDWVYEQYF.